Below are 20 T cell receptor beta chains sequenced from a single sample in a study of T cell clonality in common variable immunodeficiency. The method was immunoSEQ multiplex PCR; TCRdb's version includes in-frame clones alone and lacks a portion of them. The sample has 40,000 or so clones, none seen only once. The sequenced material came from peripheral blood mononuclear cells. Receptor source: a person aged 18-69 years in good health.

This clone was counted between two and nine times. The CDR3 loop reads CASSPMSGGVYNDYTF. The sequenced CDR3 bases are TGTGCCAGCTCACCAATGTCGGGAGGGGTATACAATGAC. This chain connects TRBV18 to TRBJ1-2; D might be TRBD1 (5 bases). The observed sequence ends 3 residues before the CDR3 terminus, with the missing tail filled in from the germline J gene. Germline loops: CDR1 KGHSH, CDR2 LQKENI. The CDR3 is made up of 16 amino acids.

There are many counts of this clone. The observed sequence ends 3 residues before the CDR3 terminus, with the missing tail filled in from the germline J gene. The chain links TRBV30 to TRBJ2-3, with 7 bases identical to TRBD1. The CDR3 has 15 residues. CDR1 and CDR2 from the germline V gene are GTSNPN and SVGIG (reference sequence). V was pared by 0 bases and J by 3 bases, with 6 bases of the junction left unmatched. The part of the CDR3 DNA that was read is TGTGCCTGGAGTGTCCGGGTCAGGGGGACAGATACG. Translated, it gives CAWSVRVRGTDT. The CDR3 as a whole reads CAWSVRVRGTDTQYF.

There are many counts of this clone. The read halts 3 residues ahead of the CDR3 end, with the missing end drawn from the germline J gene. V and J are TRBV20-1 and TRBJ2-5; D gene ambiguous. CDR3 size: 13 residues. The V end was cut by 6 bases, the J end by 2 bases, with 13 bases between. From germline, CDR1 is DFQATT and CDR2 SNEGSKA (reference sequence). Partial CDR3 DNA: TGCAGTGCCCCAGGAGAGGAGCAAGAGACC. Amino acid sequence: CSAPGEEQET. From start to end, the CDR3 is CSAPGEEQETQYF.

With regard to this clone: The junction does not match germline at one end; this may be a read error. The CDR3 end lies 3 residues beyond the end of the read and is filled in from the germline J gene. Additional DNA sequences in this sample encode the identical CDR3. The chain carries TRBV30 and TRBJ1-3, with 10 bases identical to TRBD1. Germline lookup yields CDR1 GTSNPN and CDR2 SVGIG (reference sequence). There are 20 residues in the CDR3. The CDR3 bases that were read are TGTGCCTGGAGTGAGGGGATAGGGACAGGGGCCTACAGCTCTGGAAACACA. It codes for CAWSEGIGTGAYSSGNT. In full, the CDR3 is CAWSEGIGTGAYSSGNTIYF.

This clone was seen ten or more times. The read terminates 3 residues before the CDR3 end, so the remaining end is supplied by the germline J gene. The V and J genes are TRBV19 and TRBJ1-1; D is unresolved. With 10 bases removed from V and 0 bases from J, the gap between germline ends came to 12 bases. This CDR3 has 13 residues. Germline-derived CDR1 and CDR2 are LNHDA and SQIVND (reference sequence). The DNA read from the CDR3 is TGTGCCACCCTAGAGCGGATGAACACTGAA. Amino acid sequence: CATLERMNTE. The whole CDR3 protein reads CATLERMNTEAFF. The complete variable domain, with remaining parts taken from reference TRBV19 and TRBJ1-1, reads DGGITQSPKYLFRKEGQNVTLSCEQNLNHDAMYWYRQDPGQGLRLIYYSQIVNDFQKGDIAEGYSVSREKKESFPLTVTSAQKNPTAFYLCATLERMNTEAFFGQGTRLTVV.

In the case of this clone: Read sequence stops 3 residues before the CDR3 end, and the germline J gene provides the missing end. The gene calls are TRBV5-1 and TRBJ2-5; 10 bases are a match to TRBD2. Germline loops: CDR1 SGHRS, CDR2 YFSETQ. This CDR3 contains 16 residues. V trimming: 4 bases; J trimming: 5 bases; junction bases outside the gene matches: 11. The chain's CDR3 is CASSGPASGRSETQYF. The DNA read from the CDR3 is TGCGCCAGCAGCGGACCCGCTAGCGGGAGAAGTGAGACC.

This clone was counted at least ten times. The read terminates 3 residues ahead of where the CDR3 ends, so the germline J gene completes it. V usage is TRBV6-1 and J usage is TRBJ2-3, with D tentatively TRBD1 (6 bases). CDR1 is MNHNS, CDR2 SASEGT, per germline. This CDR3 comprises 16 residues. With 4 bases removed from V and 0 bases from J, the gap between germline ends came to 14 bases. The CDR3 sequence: CASSGRTVWSTDTQYF. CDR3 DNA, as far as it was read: TGTGCCAGCAGTGGGAGGACAGTCTGGAGCACAGATACG.

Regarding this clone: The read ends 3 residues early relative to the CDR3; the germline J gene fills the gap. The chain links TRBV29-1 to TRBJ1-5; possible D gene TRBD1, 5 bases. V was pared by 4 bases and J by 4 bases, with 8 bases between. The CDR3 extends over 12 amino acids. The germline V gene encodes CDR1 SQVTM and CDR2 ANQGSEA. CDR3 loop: CSVVGGNQPQHF. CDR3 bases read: TGCAGCGTTGTCGGGGGGAATCAGCCC.

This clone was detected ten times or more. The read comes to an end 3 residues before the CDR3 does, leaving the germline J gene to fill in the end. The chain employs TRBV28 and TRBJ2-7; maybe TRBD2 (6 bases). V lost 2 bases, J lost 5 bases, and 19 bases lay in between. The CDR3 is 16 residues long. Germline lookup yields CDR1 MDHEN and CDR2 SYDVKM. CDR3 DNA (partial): TGTGCCAGCAGTTTAGTGGGCGGGACTCCCCCCAACGAG. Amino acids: CASSLVGGTPPNE. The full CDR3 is CASSLVGGTPPNEQYF. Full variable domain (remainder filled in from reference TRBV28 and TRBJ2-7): DVKVTQSSRYLVKRTGEKVFLECVQDMDHENMFWYRQDPGLGLRLIYFSYDVKMKEKGDIPEGYSVSREKKERFSLILESASTNQTSMYLCASSLVGGTPPNEQYFGPGTRLTVT.

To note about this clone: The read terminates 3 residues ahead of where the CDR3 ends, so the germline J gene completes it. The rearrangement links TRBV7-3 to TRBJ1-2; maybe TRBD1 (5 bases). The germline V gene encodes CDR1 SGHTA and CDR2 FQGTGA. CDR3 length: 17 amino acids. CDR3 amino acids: CASSSGVLAGHSNDYTF. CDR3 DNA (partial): TGTGCCAGCAGCTCGGGGGTACTAGCGGGCCACTCGAATGAC.

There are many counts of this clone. The DNA read from the CDR3 is TGTGCCAGCAGCTTGGAGAGTCGGTCCTACAATGAG. Residues: CASSLESRSYNE. The whole CDR3 sequence is CASSLESRSYNEQFF. The V gene is TRBV5-4, the J gene TRBJ2-1, with D unresolved. The CDR3 end is not reached by the read, which stops 3 residues before it; the germline J gene fills it in. The ends were cut back, 0 bases at V and 1 base at J, with 8 bases in the middle. Germline assignment: CDR1 SGHNT and CDR2 YYREEE (reference sequence). The CDR3 runs to 15 residues.

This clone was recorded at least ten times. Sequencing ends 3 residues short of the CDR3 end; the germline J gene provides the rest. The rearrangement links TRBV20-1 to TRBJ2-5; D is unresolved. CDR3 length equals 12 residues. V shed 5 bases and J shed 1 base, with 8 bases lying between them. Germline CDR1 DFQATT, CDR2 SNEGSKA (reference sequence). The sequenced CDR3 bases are TGCAGTGCTGGCCATCTCCAAGAGACC. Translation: CSAGHLQET. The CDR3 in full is CSAGHLQETQYF.

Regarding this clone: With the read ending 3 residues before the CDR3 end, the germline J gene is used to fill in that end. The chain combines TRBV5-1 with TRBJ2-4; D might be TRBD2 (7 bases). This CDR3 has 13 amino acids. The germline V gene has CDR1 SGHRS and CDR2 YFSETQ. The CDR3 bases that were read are TGCGCCAGCAAGCCCGGGGGGCTCTATGGT. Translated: CASKPGGLYG. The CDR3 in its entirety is CASKPGGLYGQYF.

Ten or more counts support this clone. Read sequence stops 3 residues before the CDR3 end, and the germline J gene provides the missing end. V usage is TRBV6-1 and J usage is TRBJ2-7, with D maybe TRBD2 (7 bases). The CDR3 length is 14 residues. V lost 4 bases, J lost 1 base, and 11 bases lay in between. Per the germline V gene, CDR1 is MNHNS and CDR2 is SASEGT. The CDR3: CASSGGGTSYEQYF. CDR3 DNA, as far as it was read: TGTGCCAGCAGTGGGGGGGGGACATCCTACGAG.

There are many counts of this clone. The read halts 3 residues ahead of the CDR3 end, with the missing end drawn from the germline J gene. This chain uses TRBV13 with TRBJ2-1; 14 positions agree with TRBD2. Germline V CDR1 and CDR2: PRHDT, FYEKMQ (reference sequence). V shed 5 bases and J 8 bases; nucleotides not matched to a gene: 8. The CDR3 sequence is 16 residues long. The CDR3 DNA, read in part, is TGTGCCAGCAGCCGCTTGACTAGCGGGAGGGGGGATGAG. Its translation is CASSRLTSGRGDE. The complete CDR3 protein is CASSRLTSGRGDEQFF.

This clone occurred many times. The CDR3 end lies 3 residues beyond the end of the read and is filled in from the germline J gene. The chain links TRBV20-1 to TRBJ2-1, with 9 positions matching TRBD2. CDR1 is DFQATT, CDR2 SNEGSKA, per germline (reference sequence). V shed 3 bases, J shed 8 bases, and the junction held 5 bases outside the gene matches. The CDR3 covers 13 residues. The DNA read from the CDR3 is TGCAGTGCTAGGGTAGCGGGAGTATATGAG. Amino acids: CSARVAGVYE. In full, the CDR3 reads CSARVAGVYEQFF.

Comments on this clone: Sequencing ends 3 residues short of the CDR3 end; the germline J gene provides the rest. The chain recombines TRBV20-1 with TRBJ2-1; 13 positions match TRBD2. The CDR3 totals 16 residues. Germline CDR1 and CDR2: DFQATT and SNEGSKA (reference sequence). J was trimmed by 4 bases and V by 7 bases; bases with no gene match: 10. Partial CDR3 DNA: TGCAGTGTCGCTCGGACTAGCGGGGGCCCTTACAATGAG. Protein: CSVARTSGGPYNE. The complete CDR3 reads CSVARTSGGPYNEQFF.

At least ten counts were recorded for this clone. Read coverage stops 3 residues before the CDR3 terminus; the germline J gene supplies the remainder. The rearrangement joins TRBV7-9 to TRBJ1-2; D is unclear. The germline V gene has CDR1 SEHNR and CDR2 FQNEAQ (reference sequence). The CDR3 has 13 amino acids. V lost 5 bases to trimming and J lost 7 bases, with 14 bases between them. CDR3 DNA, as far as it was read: TGTGCCAGCAGCCCACAAACCAGTGCTGGC. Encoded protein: CASSPQTSAG. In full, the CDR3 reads CASSPQTSAGYTF.

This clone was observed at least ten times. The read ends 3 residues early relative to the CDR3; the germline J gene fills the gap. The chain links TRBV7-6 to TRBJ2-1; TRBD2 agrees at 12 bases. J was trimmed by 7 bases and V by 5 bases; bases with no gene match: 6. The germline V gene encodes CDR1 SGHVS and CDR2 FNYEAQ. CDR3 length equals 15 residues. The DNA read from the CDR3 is TGTGCCAGCAGCGGTCGGACTAGCGGGACTAATGAG. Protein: CASSGRTSGTNE. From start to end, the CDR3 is CASSGRTSGTNEQFF.

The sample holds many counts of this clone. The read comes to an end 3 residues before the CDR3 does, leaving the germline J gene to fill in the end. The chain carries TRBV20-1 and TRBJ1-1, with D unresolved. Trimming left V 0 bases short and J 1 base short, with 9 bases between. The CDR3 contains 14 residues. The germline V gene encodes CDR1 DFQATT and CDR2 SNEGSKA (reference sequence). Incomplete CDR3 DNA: TGCAGTGCTAGAGATCTAGGTTGGAACACTGAA. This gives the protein CSARDLGWNTE. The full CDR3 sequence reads CSARDLGWNTEAFF.